This passage covers 7 T cell receptor beta chains from one sample sequenced in a study of regulatory T cells in long-lasting Graves disease. Construction of the TCR beta libraries employed iRepertoire HTBI primers in conjunction with Arm-PCR of CDR3 regions. TCRdb reanalysed the multiplex PCR reads using MiXCR and keeps one entry per CDR3 protein. The table lists 500,000 or so distinct CDR3 sequences, 16% of them singletons. The sample's time point: newly diagnosed GD, antithyroid drugs for less than 3 months. PBMCs provided the RNA from which the TCR library was made. These same records also appear under a second study, on T cells in Graves' hyperthyroidism and ophthalmopathy.

The sequenced sample was peripheral blood mononuclear cells (PBMCs), obtained at new diagnosis, from a patient treated with antithyroid drugs. These receptors all stem from a man in his forties or fifties with Graves disease.

This clonotype was detected many times. V usage is TRBV5-1 and J usage is TRBJ1-3; D ambiguous. Trimming shortened V by 1 base and J by 2 bases, and 10 bases separated the two germline ends. The germline gives CDR1 SGHRS, CDR2 YFSETQ. The CDR3 is made up of 15 amino acids. The CDR3 region is CASSLNRAAGNTIYF. The CDR3 DNA is TGCGCCAGCAGCTTGAACCGGGCCGCTGGAAACACCATATATTTT.

This clonotype was counted many times. The gene calls are TRBV5-1 and TRBJ2-1, with 7 nucleotides matching TRBD2. This CDR3 is 16 amino acids long. Germline trimming cut 0 bases from V and 3 bases from J; bases unmatched to any gene: 6. Germline V gene data show CDR1 as SGHRS and CDR2 as YFSETQ. The CDR3, as DNA: TGCGCCAGCAGCTTGGAAGGGGCTAGCGGCTACAATGAGCAGTTCTTC. It yields the protein CASSLEGASGYNEQFF.

The chain recombines TRBV4-1 with TRBJ2-2; D uncertain. Trimming removed 4 bases from V and 4 bases from J, with 13 bases in between. The CDR3 covers 15 residues. Germline CDR1 and CDR2: MGHRA and YSYEKL. The CDR3 DNA follows: TGCGCCAGCAGCCTAACAGAGGAAACCACCGGGGAGCTGTTTTTT. Its translation is CASSLTEETTGELFF.

This clonotype was observed many times. The CDR3: CASSEAGGSFEQYF. As DNA, the CDR3 is TGTGCCAGCAGTGAGGCGGGAGGGAGTTTTGAGCAGTACTTC. This rearrangement joins TRBV6-1 to TRBJ2-7, with 9 bases aligning to TRBD2. J lost 7 bases, V lost 3 bases, and 7 bases had no gene match. The CDR3 is made up of 14 amino acids. Germline CDR1 reads MNHNS; CDR2 reads SASEGT.

The chain has TRBV5-6 and TRBJ2-4; D possibly corresponds to TRBD2 (6 bases). Trimming took 4 bases from V and 4 from J, leaving 18 bases between them. The CDR3 loop spans 16 amino acids. Germline-derived CDR1 and CDR2 are SGHDT and YYEEEE. In DNA, the CDR3 is TGTGCCAGCAGCCGCTCTGCCGGAGGGCCGAAAAACATTCAGTACTTC. This codes for CASSRSAGGPKNIQYF.

V is TRBV27 and J is TRBJ2-3; 10 bases match TRBD2. The J call is in doubt because the DNA end fits TRBJ2-7 better. The CDR3 runs 17 residues. Germline V CDR1 and CDR2: MNHEY, SMNVEV (reference sequence). CDR3 sequence: CASSLKTTSGEKYEQYF. CDR3 sequence (DNA): TGTGCCAGCAGTTTAAAAACCACTAGCGGGGAAAAATACGAGCAGTACTTC.

V gene TRBV12-3 or TRBV12-4 combines with J gene TRBJ2-1, with TRBD2 matching over 15 bases. This CDR3 comprises 18 residues. Trimming took 5 bases from V and 3 from J; bases not matched to a gene: 8. The chain's CDR3 is CASSHRTSGRAYYNEQFF. CDR3 DNA: TGTGCCAGCAGTCATAGGACTAGCGGGAGGGCCTACTACAATGAGCAGTTCTTC.